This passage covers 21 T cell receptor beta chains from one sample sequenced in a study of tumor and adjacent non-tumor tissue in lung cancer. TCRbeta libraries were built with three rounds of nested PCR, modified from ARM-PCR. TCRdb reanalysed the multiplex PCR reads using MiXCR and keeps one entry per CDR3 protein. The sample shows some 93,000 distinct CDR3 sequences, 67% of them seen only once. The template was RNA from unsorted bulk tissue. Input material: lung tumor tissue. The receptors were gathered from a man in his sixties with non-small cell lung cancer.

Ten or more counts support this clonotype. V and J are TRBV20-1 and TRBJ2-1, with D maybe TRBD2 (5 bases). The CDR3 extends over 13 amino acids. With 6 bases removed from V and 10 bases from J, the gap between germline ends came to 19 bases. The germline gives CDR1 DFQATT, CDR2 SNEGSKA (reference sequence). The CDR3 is CSARRPSPGEQFF. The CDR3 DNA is TGCAGTGCCAGACGCCCTAGCCCGGGCGAGCAGTTCTTC.

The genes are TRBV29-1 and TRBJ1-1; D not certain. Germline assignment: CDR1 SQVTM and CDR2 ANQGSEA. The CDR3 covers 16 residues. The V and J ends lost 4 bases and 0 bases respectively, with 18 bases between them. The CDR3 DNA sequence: TGCAGCGTTGGGCGACACTACAGAAGTATGAACACTGAAGCTTTCTTT. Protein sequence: CSVGRHYRSMNTEAFF.

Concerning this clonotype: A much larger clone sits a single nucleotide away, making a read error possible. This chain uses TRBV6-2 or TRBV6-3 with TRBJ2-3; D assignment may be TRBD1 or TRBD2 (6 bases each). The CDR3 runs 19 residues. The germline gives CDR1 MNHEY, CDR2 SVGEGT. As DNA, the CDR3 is TGTGGCAGCAGTTACTCGAGTACCCACAGGGACTCTAGCACAGATACGCAGTATTTT. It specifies CGSSYSSTHRDSSTDTQYF.

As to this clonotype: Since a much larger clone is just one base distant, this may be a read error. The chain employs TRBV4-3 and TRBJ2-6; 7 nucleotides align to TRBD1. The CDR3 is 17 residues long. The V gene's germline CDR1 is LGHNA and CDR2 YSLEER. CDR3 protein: CASSRGQAAYGANVPTF. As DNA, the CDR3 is TGCGCCAGCAGCCGCGGACAGGCAGCCTATGGGGCCAACGTCCCGACTTTC.

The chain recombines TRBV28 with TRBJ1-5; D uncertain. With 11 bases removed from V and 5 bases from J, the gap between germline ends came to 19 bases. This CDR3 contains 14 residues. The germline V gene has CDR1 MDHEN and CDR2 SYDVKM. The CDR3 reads CAGSFRQPDQPQHF. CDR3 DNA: TGTGCCGGTAGTTTTCGGCAGCCAGATCAGCCCCAGCATTTT.

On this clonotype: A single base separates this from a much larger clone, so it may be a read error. The CDR3 protein is CVSSFAGANVLTF. CDR3 coding DNA: TGTGTCAGCAGCTTCGCGGGGGCCAACGTCCTGACTTTC. This sequence joins TRBV7-8 and TRBJ2-6; unclear D gene. The germline gives CDR1 SGHVS, CDR2 FQNEAQ. This CDR3 is 13 amino acids long.

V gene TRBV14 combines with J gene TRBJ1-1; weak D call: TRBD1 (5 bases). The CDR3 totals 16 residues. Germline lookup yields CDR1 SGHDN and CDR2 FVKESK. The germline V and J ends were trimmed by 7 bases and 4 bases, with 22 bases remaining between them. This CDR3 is CASKPTVDGGSTEAFF. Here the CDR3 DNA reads TGTGCCAGCAAACCAACAGTCGACGGGGGGAGCACTGAAGCTTTCTTT.

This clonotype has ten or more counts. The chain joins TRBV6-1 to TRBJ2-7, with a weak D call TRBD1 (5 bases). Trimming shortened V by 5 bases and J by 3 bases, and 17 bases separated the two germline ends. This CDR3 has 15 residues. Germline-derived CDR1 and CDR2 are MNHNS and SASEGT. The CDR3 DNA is TGTGCCAGCAGTAGTGGACAAACTAAGGGCTACGAGCAGTACTTC. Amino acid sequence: CASSSGQTKGYEQYF.

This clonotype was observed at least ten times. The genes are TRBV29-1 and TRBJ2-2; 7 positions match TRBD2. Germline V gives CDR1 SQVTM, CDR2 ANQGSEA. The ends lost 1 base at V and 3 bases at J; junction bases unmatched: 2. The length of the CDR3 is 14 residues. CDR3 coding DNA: TGCAGCGTTGAAGGGCTAGCGGACACCGGGGAGCTGTTTTTT. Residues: CSVEGLADTGELFF.

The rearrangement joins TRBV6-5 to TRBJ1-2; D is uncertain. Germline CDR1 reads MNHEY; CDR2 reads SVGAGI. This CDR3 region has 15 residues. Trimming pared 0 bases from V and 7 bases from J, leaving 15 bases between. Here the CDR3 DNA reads TGTGCCAGCAGTTACTCGATTGTGATAAGGAGTGGCTACACCTTC. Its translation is CASSYSIVIRSGYTF.

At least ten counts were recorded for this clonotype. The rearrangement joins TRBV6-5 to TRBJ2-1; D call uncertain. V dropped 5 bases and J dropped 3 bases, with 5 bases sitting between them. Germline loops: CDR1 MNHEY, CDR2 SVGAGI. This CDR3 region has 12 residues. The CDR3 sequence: CASSRSYNEQFF. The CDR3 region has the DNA TGTGCCAGCAGTCGTAGCTACAATGAGCAGTTCTTC.

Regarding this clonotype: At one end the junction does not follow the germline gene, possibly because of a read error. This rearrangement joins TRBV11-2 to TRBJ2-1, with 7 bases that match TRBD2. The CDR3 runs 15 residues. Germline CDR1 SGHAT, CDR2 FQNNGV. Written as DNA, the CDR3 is TGCGCCAGTAGCTTTAACGGGGGGATATACAATGAGCAGTTCTTC. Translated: CASSFNGGIYNEQFF. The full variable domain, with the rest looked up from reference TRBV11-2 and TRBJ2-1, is EAGVAQSPRYKIIEKRQSVAFWCNPISGHATLYWYQQILGQGPKLLIQFQNNGVVDDSQLPKDRFSAERLKGVDSTLKIQPAKLEDSAVYLCASSFNGGIYNEQFFGPGTRLTVL.

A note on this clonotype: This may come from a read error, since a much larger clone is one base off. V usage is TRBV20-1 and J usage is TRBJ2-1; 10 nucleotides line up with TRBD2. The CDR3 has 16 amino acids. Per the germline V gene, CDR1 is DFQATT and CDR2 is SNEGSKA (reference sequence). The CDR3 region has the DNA TGCAGTGATAGAGTTCCGGGACTAGCGCTCTACAATGAGCAGTTCTTC. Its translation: CSDRVPGLALYNEQFF.

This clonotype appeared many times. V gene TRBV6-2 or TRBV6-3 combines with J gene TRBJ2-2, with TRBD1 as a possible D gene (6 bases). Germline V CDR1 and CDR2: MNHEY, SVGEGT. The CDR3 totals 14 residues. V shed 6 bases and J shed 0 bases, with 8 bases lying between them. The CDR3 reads CASSDRPNTGELFF. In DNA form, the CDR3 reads TGTGCCAGCAGCGACAGGCCGAACACCGGGGAGCTGTTTTTT.

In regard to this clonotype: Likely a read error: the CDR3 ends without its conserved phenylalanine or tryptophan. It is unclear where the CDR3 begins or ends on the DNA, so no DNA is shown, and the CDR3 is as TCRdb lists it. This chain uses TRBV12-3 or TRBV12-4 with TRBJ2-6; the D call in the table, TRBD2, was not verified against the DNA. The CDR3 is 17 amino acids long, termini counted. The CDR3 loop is CARSPGTSVSVANVLTL.

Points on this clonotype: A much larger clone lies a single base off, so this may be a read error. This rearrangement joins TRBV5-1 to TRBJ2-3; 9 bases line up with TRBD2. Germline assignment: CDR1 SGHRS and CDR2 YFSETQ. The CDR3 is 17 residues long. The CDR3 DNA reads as TGCGCCAGCAGCCTACGACCGACTAGCGGAAGCACAGATACGAAGTATTTT. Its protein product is CASSLRPTSGSTDTKYF.

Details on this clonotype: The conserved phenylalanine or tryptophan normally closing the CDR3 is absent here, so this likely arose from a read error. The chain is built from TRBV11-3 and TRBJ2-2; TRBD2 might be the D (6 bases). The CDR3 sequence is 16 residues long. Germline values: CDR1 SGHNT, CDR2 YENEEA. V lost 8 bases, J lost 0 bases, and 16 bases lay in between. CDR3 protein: CASWSGEITNTGELFV. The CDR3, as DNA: TGTGCCAGCTGGTCGGGGGAGATAACGAACACCGGGGAGCTGTTTGTT.

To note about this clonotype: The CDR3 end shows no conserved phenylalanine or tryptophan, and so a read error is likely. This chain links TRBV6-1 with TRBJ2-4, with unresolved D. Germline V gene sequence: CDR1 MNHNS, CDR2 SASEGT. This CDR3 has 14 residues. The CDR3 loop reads CTGSELEAKNIQYL. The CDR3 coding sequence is TGTACCGGCAGTGAGTTGGAAGCCAAAAACATTCAGTACCTC.

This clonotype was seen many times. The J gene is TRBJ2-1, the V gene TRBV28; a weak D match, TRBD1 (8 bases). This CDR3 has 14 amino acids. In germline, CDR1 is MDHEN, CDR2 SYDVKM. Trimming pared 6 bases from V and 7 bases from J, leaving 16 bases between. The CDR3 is CASRRGQGGNEQFF. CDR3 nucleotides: TGTGCCAGCAGACGAGGACAGGGAGGGAATGAGCAGTTCTTC.

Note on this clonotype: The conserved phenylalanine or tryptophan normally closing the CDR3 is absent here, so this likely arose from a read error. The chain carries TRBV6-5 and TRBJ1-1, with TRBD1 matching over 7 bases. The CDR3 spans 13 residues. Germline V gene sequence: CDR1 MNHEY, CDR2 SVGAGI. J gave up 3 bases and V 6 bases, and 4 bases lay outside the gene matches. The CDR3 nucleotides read TGTGCCAGCAGAACCACAGGGGACACTGAAGCTTTCTAT. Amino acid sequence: CASRTTGDTEAFY.

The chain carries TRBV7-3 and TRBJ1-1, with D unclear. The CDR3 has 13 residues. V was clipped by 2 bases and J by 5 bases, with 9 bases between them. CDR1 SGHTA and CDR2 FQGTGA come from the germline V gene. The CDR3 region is CASSLYLDTEAFF. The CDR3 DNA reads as TGTGCCAGCAGCTTATATTTGGATACTGAAGCTTTCTTT.